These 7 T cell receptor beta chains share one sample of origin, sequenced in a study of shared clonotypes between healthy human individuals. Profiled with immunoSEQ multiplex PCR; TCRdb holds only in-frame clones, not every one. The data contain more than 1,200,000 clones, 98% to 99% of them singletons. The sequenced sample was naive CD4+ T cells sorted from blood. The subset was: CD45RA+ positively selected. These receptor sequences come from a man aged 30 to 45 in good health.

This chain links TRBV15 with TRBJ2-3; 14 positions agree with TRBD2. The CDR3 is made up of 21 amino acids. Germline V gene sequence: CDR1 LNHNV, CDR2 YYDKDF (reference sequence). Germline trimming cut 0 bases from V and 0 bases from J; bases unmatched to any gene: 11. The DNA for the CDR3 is TGTGCCACCAGCAGAGATTTTCGACTAGCGGGAGGGCCCAGGAGCACAGATACGCAGTATTTT. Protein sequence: CATSRDFRLAGGPRSTDTQYF. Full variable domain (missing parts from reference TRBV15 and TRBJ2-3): DAMVIQNPRYQVTQFGKPVTLSCSQTLNHNVMYWYQQKSSQAPKLLFHYYDKDFNNEADTPDNFQSRRPNTSFCFLDIRSPGLGDTAMYLCATSRDFRLAGGPRSTDTQYFGPGTRLTVL.

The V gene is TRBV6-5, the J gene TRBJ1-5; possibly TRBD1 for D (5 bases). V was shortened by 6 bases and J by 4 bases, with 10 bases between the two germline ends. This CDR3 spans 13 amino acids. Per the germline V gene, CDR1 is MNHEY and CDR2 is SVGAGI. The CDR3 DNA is TGTGCCAGCAGAGACAGTGCTAATCAGCCCCAGCATTTT. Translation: CASRDSANQPQHF.

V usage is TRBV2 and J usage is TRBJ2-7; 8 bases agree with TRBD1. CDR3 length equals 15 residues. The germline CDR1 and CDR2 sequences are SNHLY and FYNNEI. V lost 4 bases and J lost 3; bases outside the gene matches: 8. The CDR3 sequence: CASSGLRTGFYEQYF. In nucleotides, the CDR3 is TGTGCCAGCAGTGGTCTCCGGACAGGGTTCTACGAGCAGTACTTC.

The CDR3, as DNA: TGTGCCAGCAGCAACCATCTGGGCTACACCTTC. It translates to CASSNHLGYTF. The V and J genes are TRBV11-2 and TRBJ1-2; D is unresolved. There are 11 residues in the CDR3. CDR1 is SGHAT, CDR2 FQNNGV, per germline. Trimming pared 5 bases from V and 8 bases from J, leaving 9 bases between.

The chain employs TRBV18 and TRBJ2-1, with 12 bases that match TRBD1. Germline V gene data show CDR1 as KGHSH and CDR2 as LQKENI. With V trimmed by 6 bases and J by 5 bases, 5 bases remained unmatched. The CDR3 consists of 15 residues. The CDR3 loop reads CASSLGQGANNEQFF. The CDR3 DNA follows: TGTGCCAGCTCGTTGGGACAGGGGGCGAACAATGAGCAGTTCTTC.

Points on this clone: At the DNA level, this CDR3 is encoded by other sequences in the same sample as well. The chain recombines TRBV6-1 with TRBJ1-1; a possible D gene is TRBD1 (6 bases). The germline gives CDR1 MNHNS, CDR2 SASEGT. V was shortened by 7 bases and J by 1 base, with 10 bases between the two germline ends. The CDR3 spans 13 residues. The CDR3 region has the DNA TGTGCCAGCACCCTGGACAGGAACACTGAAGCTTTCTTT. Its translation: CASTLDRNTEAFF.

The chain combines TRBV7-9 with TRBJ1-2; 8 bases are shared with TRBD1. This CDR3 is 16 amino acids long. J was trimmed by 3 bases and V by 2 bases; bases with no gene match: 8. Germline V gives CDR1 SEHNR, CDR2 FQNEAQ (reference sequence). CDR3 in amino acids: CASSLYRQGLDYGYTF. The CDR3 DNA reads TGTGCCAGCAGCTTATACAGACAGGGGTTGGACTATGGCTACACCTTC. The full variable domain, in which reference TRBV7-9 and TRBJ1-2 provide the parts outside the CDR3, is DTGVSQNPRHKITKRGQNVTFRCDPISEHNRLYWYRQTLGQGPEFLTYFQNEAQLEKSRLLSDRFSAERPKGSFSTLEIQRTEQGDSAMYLCASSLYRQGLDYGYTFGSGTRLTVV.